This T cell receptor (beta chain) came from a study of blood T cell repertoires in COVID-19. The wider study: From the United States, Italy and Spain came samples of acute and convalescent COVID-19. From T cells, B-cell-depleted T cells, or PBMCs came the material, which was cDNA or gDNA.

Here immunoSEQ multiplex PCR was the method, and the copy in TCRdb shows in-frame clones only, minus some. The sample gives approximately 190,000 clones, around 80% of which show up once; roughly an eighth is in the top ten. Sample: peripheral blood. The receptor was isolated from a man younger than 45 with active or convalescent COVID-19.

The CDR3 DNA follows: TGTGCTAGTGGTTTGATGCGGGAGCAGTTCTTC. Translated, it gives CASGLMREQFF. The V call is TRBV12-5, the J call TRBJ2-1; no reliable D call. This CDR3 contains 11 residues. Germline CDR1 reads LGHNT; CDR2 reads FRNRAP. V was pared by 2 bases and J by 10 bases, with 6 bases between.